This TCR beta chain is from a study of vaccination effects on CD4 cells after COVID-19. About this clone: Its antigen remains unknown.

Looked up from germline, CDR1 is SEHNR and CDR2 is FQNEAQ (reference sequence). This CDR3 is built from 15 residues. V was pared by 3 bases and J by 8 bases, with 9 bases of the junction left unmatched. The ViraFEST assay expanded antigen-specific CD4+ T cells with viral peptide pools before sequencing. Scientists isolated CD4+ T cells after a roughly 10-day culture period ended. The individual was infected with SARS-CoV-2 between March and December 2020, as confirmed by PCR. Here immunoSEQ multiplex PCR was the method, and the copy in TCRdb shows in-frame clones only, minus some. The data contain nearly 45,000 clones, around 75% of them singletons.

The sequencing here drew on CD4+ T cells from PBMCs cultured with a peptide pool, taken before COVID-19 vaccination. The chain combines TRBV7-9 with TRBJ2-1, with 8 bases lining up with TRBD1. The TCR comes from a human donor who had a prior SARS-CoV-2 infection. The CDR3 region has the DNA TGTGCCAGCAGCTTGCAGGGGGCCCAGGGGCATGAGCAGTTCTTC. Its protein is CASSLQGAQGHEQFF.